The 23 T cell receptor beta chains reported below all come from one sample, sequenced in a study of CD8 T cells in ankylosing spondylitis. TCRdb called the 5' RACE reads again in MiXCR, with one record for every CDR3 protein. The sample records approximately 31,000 distinct CDR3 sequences, about 29% being singletons. Sample: synovial fluid, either unsorted or a sorted T cell fraction (not recorded which). Every receptor here comes from a male donor with ankylosing spondylitis.

This clonotype is categorized as medium-sized. The CDR3 bases are TGTGCCAGCAGGATCGGATTCGCGGAGTACAATGAGCAGTTCTTC. Its protein product is CASRIGFAEYNEQFF. The J gene is TRBJ2-1, the V gene TRBV2, with D uncertain. This CDR3 contains 15 residues. Germline V CDR1 and CDR2: SNHLY, FYNNEI. Trimming took off 6 bases at V and 4 bases at J, with 16 bases between the two ends.

The V and J genes are TRBV6-2 or TRBV6-3 and TRBJ2-7; D not certain. With 4 bases removed from V and 2 bases from J, the gap between germline ends came to 6 bases. Per germline, CDR1 MNHEY and CDR2 SVGEGT. The CDR3 length is 12 residues. Written as DNA, the CDR3 is TGTGCCAGCAGTTTGTCCCCCTACGAGCAGTACTTC. Translated, it gives CASSLSPYEQYF.

This clonotype counts as medium-sized (0.01 to 0.1%). The chain has TRBV5-6 and TRBJ2-1, with 10 bases identical to TRBD2. The germline V gene has CDR1 SGHDT and CDR2 YYEEEE. The CDR3 covers 17 residues. Trimming removed 2 bases from V and 1 base from J; junction bases left unmatched: 6. The CDR3: CASSLAGGPLSYNEQFF. Written as DNA, the CDR3 is TGTGCCAGCAGCTTAGCGGGAGGGCCTCTGTCCTACAATGAGCAGTTCTTC.

Ten or more counts support this clonotype. The chain has TRBV7-9 and TRBJ2-7; D perhaps matches TRBD2 (6 bases). Germline-derived CDR1 and CDR2 are SEHNR and FQNEAQ (reference sequence). The CDR3 contains 15 residues. Trimming took 8 bases from V and 3 from J, leaving 20 bases between them. The DNA of the CDR3 is TGTGCCAGCTGGGACGGGGGATCCATGGACTACGAGCAGTACTTC. Translation gives CASWDGGSMDYEQYF.

J is TRBJ2-2 and V is TRBV6-4; D unclear. V was shortened by 4 bases and J by 1 base, with 10 bases between the two germline ends. Germline lookup yields CDR1 MRHNA and CDR2 SNTAGT. The length of the CDR3 is 15 residues. The CDR3 is CASSVGLENTGELFF. The CDR3 coding sequence is TGTGCCAGCAGTGTGGGTCTTGAGAACACCGGGGAGCTGTTTTTT.

This clonotype was detected only a few times. J is TRBJ2-1 and V is TRBV15; 14 nucleotides agree with TRBD2. The germline V gene encodes CDR1 LNHNV and CDR2 YYDKDF (reference sequence). With 4 bases clipped from V and 10 bases from J, the junction kept 12 bases outside the gene matches. The CDR3 is 17 amino acids. The DNA of the CDR3 is TGTGCCACCAGCAAACTTACCGGGACTAGCGGGAGACGGGAGCAGTTCTTC. Its protein is CATSKLTGTSGRREQFF.

This clonotype was observed a single time. The CDR3 ends on some other residue instead of the conserved phenylalanine or tryptophan, so this is likely a read error. The J gene is TRBJ2-7, the V gene TRBV2; D is ambiguous. With 5 bases removed from V and 0 bases from J, the gap between germline ends came to 8 bases. Germline V gene lookup returns CDR1 SNHLY and CDR2 FYNNEI. The CDR3 totals 13 residues. CDR3 region: CASSPRSSYEQYS. The CDR3 bases are TGTGCCAGCAGTCCTAGGAGCTCCTACGAGCAGTACTCC.

This clonotype appeared a few times. The V call is TRBV10-2, the J call TRBJ2-7, with D unresolved. V was clipped by 3 bases and J by 9 bases, with 9 bases between them. The CDR3 runs 11 residues. Germline-derived CDR1 and CDR2 are WSHSY and SAAADI. CDR3 nucleotides: TGCGCCAGCAGTGAAGAGTTCGGGCAGTACTTC. Translating it yields CASSEEFGQYF.

This clonotype was observed a few times. The V gene is TRBV27, the J gene TRBJ2-2; D gene unclear. Deletions cut 2 bases from V and 3 bases from J, with 4 bases between. The CDR3 is 13 residues long. From germline, CDR1 is MNHEY and CDR2 SMNVEV (reference sequence). The CDR3 sequence is CASSLPYTGELFF. Written as DNA, the CDR3 is TGTGCCAGCAGTTTACCCTACACCGGGGAGCTGTTTTTT.

This clonotype has more than one count but fewer than ten. The chain recombines TRBV7-9 with TRBJ1-1; D gene ambiguous. CDR3 size: 13 residues. The V gene lost 0 bases and the J gene lost 5 bases, with 7 bases spanning the gap. Germline V CDR1 and CDR2: SEHNR, FQNEAQ (reference sequence). The CDR3 DNA reads TGTGCCAGCAGCTTAGCTTCCGGGACTGAAGCTTTCTTT. It yields the protein CASSLASGTEAFF.

The CDR3 loop is CASSDRVNSVGGANVLTF. CDR3 DNA: TGTGCCAGCAGCGACAGGGTAAACTCAGTAGGTGGGGCCAACGTCCTGACTTTC. The chain combines TRBV9 with TRBJ2-6; tentatively, D is TRBD1 (6 bases). This CDR3 region has 18 residues. V was trimmed by 3 bases and J by 3 bases, leaving 19 bases between them. Germline loops: CDR1 SGDLS, CDR2 YYNGEE.

This clonotype was picked up many times. The genes are TRBV20-1 and TRBJ2-1; 10 bases fit TRBD1. Germline V gene lookup returns CDR1 DFQATT and CDR2 SNEGSKA (reference sequence). The length of the CDR3 is 15 residues. Losses at the gene ends were 5 bases for V and 7 bases for J; bases not matched to a gene: 11. The CDR3 is CSARSGTGDSNEQFF. DNA of the CDR3: TGCAGTGCTCGAAGCGGGACAGGGGACTCAAATGAGCAGTTCTTC.

This clonotype appeared a few times. This chain uses TRBV11-2 with TRBJ2-3; D ambiguous. The germline CDR1 and CDR2 sequences are SGHAT and FQNNGV. V was cut by 1 base and J by 4 bases, with 15 bases left in between. The CDR3 has 16 amino acids. CDR3 coding DNA: TGTGCCAGCAGCTTAGGGGTCGCCTGGCGGTCAGATACGCAGTATTTT. It translates to CASSLGVAWRSDTQYF.

This clonotype was recorded many times. The chain couples TRBV7-9 to TRBJ1-5, with D maybe TRBD1 (5 bases). CDR1 and CDR2 from the germline V gene are SEHNR and FQNEAQ (reference sequence). Trimming pared 5 bases from V and 7 bases from J, leaving 12 bases between. The CDR3 has 13 residues. The CDR3 nucleotides are TGTGCCAGCAGCACAGGACGGGAGCAGCCCCAGCATTTT. This codes for CASSTGREQPQHF.

The chain is built from TRBV20-1 and TRBJ2-7; TRBD2 matches 8 bases. The germline V gene has CDR1 DFQATT and CDR2 SNEGSKA (reference sequence). Trimming removed 5 bases from V and 0 bases from J; junction bases left unmatched: 6. CDR3 length equals 14 residues. The CDR3 protein is CSASTSVTSYEQYF. CDR3 bases: TGCAGTGCTTCGACTAGCGTAACCTCCTACGAGCAGTACTTC.

This clonotype was counted only a few times. The rearrangement joins TRBV24-1 to TRBJ2-3, with D tentatively TRBD1 or TRBD2 (5 bases each). Trimming pared 9 bases from V and 5 bases from J, leaving 14 bases between. This CDR3 comprises 13 residues. Germline-derived CDR1 and CDR2 are KGHDR and SFDVKD. The CDR3 sequence: CATWDLLGDTQYF. CDR3 nucleotide sequence: TGTGCCACCTGGGACCTTCTGGGAGATACGCAGTATTTT.

This clonotype was detected only a few times. The rearrangement uses TRBV25-1 and TRBJ1-6, with 7 bases lining up with TRBD1. The V segment lost 1 base and the J segment 10 bases; nucleotides outside the gene matches: 16. CDR1 and CDR2 (germline): MGHDK, SYGVNS. This CDR3 contains 18 residues. CDR3 bases: TGTGCCAGCAGTGAATCCCCCGGGGCCAGGGGACAGCGATCACCCCTCCACTTT. It yields the protein CASSESPGARGQRSPLHF.

Ten or more counts support this clonotype. The J gene is TRBJ2-1, the V gene TRBV7-9, with D perhaps TRBD2 (5 bases). The germline V and J ends were trimmed by 0 bases and 1 base, with 13 bases remaining between them. The CDR3 spans 17 residues. The germline V gene encodes CDR1 SEHNR and CDR2 FQNEAQ (reference sequence). The CDR3 coding sequence is TGTGCCAGCAGCTTAGCGCAAGGACTCGTATCCTACAATGAGCAGTTCTTC. Translation gives CASSLAQGLVSYNEQFF.

The chain carries TRBV30 and TRBJ2-7, with 12 bases aligning to TRBD1. Germline CDR1 GTSNPN, CDR2 SVGIG (reference sequence). The CDR3 runs 16 residues. The J segment lost 4 bases and the V segment lost 4 bases, leaving 11 bases of the junction unmatched. The CDR3 here is CAWTKVRDRGRYEQYF. Written as DNA, the CDR3 is TGTGCCTGGACTAAGGTCCGGGACAGGGGGCGGTACGAGCAGTACTTC.

This chain links TRBV4-2 with TRBJ1-3, with D hard to call. This CDR3 region has 15 residues. Germline values: CDR1 LGHNA, CDR2 YNFKEQ. V was cut by 0 bases and J by 0 bases, with 6 bases left in between. CDR3 sequence reads: CASSQESHSGNTIYF. DNA of the CDR3: TGTGCCAGCAGCCAAGAGAGTCACTCTGGAAACACCATATATTTT.

This chain links TRBV4-1 with TRBJ1-4; no definite D call. Per germline, CDR1 MGHRA and CDR2 YSYEKL. This CDR3 region has 14 residues. V was clipped by 5 bases and J by 7 bases, with 14 bases between them. The CDR3 loop reads CASSLRQPSEKLFF. The CDR3 DNA sequence: TGCGCCAGCAGCTTGCGGCAGCCTAGTGAAAAACTGTTTTTT.

This clonotype turned up a few times. The V and J genes are TRBV5-4 and TRBJ1-1; no definite D call. The CDR3 extends over 15 amino acids. Germline CDR1 is SGHNT and CDR2 is YYREEE (reference sequence). V shed 0 bases and J shed 6 bases, with 15 bases lying between them. This CDR3 reads CASSLARGGSAEAFF. The DNA for the CDR3 is TGTGCCAGCAGCTTGGCCCGGGGAGGTAGCGCTGAAGCTTTCTTT.

This chain joins TRBV28 and TRBJ2-3; D is uncertain. CDR1 and CDR2 from the germline V gene are MDHEN and SYDVKM. CDR3 length: 15 residues. Trimming pared 5 bases from V and 4 bases from J, leaving 16 bases between. The DNA for the CDR3 is TGTGCCAGCAGTCCCGTTCCGCGGTACGCAGATACGCAGTATTTT. This gives the protein CASSPVPRYADTQYF.